This is a list of T cell receptor beta chains from one sample in a study of control samples from healthy donors and cancer patients. Using immunoSEQ multiplex PCR, the repertoire was profiled, and TCRdb retains in-frame clones only, with some absent. The sample contains some 160,000 clones, roughly 94% of which appear only once. Specimen: blood. The receptors come from a middle-aged woman in good health. Both conserved end residues are trimmed from each CDR3. The D gene is left open where the match is weak.

CDR3 protein	J gene	D gene	V gene
ASSFQGLNTEAF	TRBJ1-1	NA	TRBV7-9
ASGTSGSYEQY	TRBJ2-7	TRBD2	TRBV9
ASSPRAGIYNEQF	TRBJ2-1	TRBD2	TRBV11-3
ASSLRTSGRVTDTQY	TRBJ2-3	TRBD2	TRBV18
ASSYSPDSSYEQY	TRBJ2-7	NA	TRBV6-6
ASSGSYNSPLH	TRBJ1-6	NA	TRBV18
ASSLASATGEKLF	TRBJ1-4	NA	TRBV5-1
SVGFGGNAAGYT	TRBJ1-2	NA	TRBV29-1
ASSPPGGEALNEQF	TRBJ2-1	TRBD2	TRBV9
ASSQDGQKDQPQH	TRBJ1-5	NA	TRBV4-1
ASTTAGQMNTEAF	TRBJ1-1	NA	TRBV7-3
ATSRERGKKAF	TRBJ1-1	NA	TRBV15
ASSLQSGTQY	TRBJ2-3	NA	TRBV7-6
ASSLVSGAGTNEKLF	TRBJ1-4	NA	TRBV7-2
AWSGRFGGGYSTDTQY	TRBJ2-3	NA	TRBV30
AIGGTGRDSPLH	TRBJ1-6	TRBD1	TRBV10-3
ASSRIGTAENIQY	TRBJ2-4	TRBD1	TRBV2
ASGGPRQGAEAF	TRBJ1-1	TRBD1	TRBV6-6
ASSTPTDVENQPQH	TRBJ1-5	NA	TRBV19
ASKAGRNTEAF	TRBJ1-1	NA	TRBV27
ASSPRDRGSNQPQH	TRBJ1-5	TRBD1	TRBV18
ASGLKQNEKLF	TRBJ1-4	NA	TRBV12-5
ASSTGQGFSYEQY	TRBJ2-7	TRBD1	TRBV9
SVDGGAAYT	TRBJ1-2	NA	TRBV29-1
ATRDSAYGYT	TRBJ1-2	TRBD1	TRBV2
ASSYRERAEAF	TRBJ1-1	NA	TRBV6-5
ASSFGVAAKNIQY	TRBJ2-4	NA	TRBV18
AWSYHSTYEQY	TRBJ2-7	NA	TRBV30
ASSFEGSPLH	TRBJ1-6	NA	TRBV7-9
ASSPHAENTEAF	TRBJ1-1	NA	TRBV7-2
SVEDGANTEAF	TRBJ1-1	NA	TRBV29-1